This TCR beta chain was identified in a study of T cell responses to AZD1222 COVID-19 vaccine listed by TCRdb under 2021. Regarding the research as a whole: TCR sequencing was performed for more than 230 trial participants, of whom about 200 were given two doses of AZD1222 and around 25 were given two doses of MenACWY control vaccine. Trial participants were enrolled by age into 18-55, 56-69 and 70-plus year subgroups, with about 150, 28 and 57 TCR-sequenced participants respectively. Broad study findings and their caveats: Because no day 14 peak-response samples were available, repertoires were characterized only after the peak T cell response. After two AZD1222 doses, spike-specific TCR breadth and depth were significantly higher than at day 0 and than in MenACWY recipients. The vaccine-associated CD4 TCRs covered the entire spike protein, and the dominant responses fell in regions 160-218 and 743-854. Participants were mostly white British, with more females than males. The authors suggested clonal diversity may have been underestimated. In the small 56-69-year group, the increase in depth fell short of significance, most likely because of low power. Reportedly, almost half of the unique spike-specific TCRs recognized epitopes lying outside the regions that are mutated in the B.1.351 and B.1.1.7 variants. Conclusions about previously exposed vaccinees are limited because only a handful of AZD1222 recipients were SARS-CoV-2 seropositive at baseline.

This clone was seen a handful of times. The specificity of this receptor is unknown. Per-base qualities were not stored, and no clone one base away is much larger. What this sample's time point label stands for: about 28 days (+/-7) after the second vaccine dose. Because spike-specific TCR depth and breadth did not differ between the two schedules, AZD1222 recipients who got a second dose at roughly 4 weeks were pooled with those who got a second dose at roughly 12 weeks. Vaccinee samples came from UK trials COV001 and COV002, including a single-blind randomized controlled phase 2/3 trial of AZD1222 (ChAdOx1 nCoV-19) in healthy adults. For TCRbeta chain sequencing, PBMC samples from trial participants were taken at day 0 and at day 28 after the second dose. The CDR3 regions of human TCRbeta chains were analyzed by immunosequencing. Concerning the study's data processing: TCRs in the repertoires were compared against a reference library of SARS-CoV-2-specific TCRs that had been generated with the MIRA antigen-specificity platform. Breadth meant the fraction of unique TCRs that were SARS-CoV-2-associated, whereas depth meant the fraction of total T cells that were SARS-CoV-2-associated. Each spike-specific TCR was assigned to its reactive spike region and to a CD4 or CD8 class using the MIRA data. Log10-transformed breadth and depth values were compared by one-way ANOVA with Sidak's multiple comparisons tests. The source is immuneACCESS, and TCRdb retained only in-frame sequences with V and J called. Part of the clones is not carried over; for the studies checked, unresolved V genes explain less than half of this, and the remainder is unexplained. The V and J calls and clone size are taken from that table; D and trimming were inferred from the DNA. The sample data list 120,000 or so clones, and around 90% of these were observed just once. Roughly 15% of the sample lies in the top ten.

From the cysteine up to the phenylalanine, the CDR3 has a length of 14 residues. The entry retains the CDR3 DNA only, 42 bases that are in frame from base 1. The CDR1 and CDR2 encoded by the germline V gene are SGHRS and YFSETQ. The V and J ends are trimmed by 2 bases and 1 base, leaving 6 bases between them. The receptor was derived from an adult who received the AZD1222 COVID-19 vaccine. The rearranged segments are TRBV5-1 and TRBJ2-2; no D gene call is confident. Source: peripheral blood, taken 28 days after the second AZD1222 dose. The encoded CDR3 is CASSFLENTGELFF. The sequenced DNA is TGCGCCAGCAGCTTCCTAGAGAACACCGGGGAGCTGTTTTTT. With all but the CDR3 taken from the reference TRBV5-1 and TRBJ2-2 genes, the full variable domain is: KAGVTQTPRYLIKTRGQQVTLSCSPISGHRSVSWYQQTPGQGLQFLFEYFSETQRNKGNFPGRFSGRQFSNSRSEMNVSTLELGDSALYLCASSFLENTGELFFGEGSRLTVL.